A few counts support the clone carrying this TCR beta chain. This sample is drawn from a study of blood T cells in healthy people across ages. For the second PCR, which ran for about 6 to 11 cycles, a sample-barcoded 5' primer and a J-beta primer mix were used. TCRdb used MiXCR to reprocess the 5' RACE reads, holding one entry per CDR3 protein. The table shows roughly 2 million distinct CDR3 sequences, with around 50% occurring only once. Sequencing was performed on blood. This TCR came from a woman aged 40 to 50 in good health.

The CDR3 spells CSARVDPPTGDTQYF. The CDR3 DNA reads TGCAGTGCTAGAGTGGACCCCCCGACCGGAGATACGCAGTATTTT. The rearrangement joins TRBV20-1 to TRBJ2-3; unclear D gene. The germline V and J ends were trimmed by 1 base and 5 bases, with 16 bases remaining between them. Per the germline V gene, CDR1 is DFQATT and CDR2 is SNEGSKA (reference sequence). CDR3 length: 15 amino acids.